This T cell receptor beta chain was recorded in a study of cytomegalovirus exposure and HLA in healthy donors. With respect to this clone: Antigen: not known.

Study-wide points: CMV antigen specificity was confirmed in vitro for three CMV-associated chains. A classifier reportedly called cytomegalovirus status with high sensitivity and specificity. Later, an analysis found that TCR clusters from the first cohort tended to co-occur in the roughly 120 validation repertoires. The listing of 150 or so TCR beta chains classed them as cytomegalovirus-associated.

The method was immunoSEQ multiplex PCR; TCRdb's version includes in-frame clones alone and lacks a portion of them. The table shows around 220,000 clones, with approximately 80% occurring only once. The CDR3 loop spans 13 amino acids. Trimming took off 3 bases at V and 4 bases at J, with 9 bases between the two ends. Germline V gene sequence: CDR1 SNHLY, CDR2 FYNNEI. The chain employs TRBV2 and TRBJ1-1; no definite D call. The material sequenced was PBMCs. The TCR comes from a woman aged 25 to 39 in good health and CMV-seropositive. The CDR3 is CASSDWEGTEAFF. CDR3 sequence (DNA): TGTGCCAGCAGTGACTGGGAGGGCACTGAAGCTTTCTTT.